This T cell receptor (beta chain) was recorded in a study of shared clonotypes between healthy human individuals. Original processing methods: Because ImmunoSEQ provided only junction sequences with no quality scores, the filtering differed. Method: immunoSEQ multiplex PCR; TCRdb's copy keeps in-frame clones and lacks some. That table gives V, J and clone size, and the DNA gave D and trimming. This repertoire shows some 2.4 million clones, approximately 93% found once; its top ten account for more than 0.35%. The donors were all Caucasian adults (living in Nashville, Tennessee). CD4+ cells underwent separation, giving CD45RA+ naive and CD45RA-negative memory subsets. The CDR3 extends over 12 amino acids.

The chain uses TRBV12-1 and TRBJ1-2. TRBV12-1 is recorded as a pseudogene. The TCR comes from a man aged 18 to 30 in good health. Some clones in this sample may be carry-over from other donors' samples. Sequencing was done on a sample of naive CD4+ T cells from PBMCs. Subset indicated: CD45RA+ positively selected. CDR3 bases: TGTGCCACGGGGGGTTGTAACTATGGCTACACCTTC. Its translation: CATGGCNYGYTF.